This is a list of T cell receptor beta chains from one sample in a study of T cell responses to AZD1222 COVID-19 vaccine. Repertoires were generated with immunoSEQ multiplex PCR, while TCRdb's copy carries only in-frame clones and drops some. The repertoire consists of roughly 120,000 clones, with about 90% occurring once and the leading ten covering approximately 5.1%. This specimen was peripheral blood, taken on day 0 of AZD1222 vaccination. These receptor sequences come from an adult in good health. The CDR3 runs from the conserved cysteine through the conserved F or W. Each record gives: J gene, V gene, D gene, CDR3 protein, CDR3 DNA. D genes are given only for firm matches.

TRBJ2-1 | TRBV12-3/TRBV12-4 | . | CASSSAPGPTQFF | TGTGCCAGCAGTTCCGCGCCGGGCCCGACTCAGTTCTTC
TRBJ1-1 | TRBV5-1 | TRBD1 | CASSVPTGAYTEAFF | TGCGCCAGCAGTGTGCCGACAGGGGCCTACACTGAAGCTTTCTTT
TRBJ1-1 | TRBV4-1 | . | CASSQGLGDEAFF | TGCGCCAGCAGCCAGGGGTTGGGGGATGAAGCTTTCTTT
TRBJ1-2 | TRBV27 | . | CASRGPLRGNYGYTF | TGTGCCAGCAGGGGCCCCCTTCGGGGGAACTATGGCTACACCTTC
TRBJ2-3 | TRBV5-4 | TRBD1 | CASSHRTGGSDTQYF | TGTGCCAGCAGCCATCGGACAGGGGGCTCAGATACGCAGTATTTT
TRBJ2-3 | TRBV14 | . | CASSQLGRDTQYF | TGTGCCAGCAGCCAATTAGGGCGAGATACGCAGTATTTT
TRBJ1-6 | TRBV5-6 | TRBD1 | CASSSGQGNSPLHF | TGTGCCAGCAGCTCTGGACAGGGAAATTCGCCCCTCCACTTT
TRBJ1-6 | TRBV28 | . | CASSLGVTPSPLHF | TGTGCCAGCAGTTTGGGGGTAACTCCCTCACCCCTCCACTTT
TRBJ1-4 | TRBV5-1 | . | CASSLFGTGGEKLFF | TGCGCCAGCAGCTTGTTCGGTACCGGAGGTGAAAAACTGTTTTTT
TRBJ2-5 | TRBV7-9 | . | CASSLGFQETQYF | TGTGCCAGCAGCTTAGGGTTCCAAGAGACCCAGTACTTC
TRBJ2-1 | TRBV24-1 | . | CATSDGGPGDEQFF | TGTGCCACCAGTGACGGAGGGCCTGGGGATGAGCAGTTCTTC
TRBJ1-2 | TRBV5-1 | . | CASSLEPHYGYTF | TGCGCCAGCAGCTTGGAGCCGCACTATGGCTACACCTTC
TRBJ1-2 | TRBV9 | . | CASTDYNYGYTF | TGTGCCAGCACGGACTATAACTATGGCTACACCTTC
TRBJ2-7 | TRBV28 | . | CASRFGSLGQQYF | TGTGCCAGCAGATTTGGCAGCCTAGGCCAGCAGTACTTC
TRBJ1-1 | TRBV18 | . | CASSYNHEGLTEAFF | TGTGCCAGCTCATACAACCACGAAGGACTCACTGAAGCTTTCTTT